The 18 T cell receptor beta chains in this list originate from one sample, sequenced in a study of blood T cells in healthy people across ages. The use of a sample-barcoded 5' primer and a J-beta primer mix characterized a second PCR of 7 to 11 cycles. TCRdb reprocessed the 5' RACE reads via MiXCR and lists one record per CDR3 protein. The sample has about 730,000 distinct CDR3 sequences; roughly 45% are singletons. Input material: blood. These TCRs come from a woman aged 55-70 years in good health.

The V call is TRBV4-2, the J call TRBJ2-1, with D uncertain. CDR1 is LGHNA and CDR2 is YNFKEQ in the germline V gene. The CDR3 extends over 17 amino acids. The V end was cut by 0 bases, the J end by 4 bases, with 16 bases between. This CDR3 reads CASSQDGPGGEYNEQFF. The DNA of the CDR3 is TGTGCCAGCAGCCAAGATGGCCCCGGTGGCGAGTACAATGAGCAGTTCTTC.

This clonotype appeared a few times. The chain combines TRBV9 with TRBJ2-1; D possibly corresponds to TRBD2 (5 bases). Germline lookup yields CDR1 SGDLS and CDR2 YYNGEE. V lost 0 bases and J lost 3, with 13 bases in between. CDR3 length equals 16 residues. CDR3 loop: CASSVGRGLIYNEQFF. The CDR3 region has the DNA TGTGCCAGCAGCGTAGGTAGAGGGCTGATCTACAATGAGCAGTTCTTC.

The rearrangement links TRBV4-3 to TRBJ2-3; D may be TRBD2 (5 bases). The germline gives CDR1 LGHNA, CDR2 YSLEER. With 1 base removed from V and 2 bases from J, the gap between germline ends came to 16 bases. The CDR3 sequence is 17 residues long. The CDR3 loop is CASSQVFEGDYTDTQYF. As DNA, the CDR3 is TGCGCCAGCAGCCAAGTTTTCGAAGGAGACTACACAGATACGCAGTATTTT.

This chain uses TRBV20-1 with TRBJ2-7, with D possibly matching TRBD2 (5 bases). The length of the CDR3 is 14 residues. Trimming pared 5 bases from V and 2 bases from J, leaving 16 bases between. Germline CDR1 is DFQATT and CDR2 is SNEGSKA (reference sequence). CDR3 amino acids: CSARRPSGTYEQYF. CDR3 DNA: TGCAGTGCTCGTCGCCCCTCGGGAACCTACGAGCAGTACTTC.

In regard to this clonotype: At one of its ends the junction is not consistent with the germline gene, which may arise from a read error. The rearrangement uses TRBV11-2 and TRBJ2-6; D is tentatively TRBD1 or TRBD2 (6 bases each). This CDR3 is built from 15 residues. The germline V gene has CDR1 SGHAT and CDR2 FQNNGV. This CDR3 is CASGTGLGGANVPTF. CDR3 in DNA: TGTGCCAGCGGAACAGGGTTAGGAGGGGCCAACGTCCCGACTTTC.

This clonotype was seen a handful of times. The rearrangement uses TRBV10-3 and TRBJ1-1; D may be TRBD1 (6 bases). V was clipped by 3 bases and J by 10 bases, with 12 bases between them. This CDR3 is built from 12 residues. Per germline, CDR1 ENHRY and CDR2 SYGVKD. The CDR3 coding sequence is TGTGCCATCAGTGAAGAGGGACAACGAGCTTTCTTT. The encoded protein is CAISEEGQRAFF.

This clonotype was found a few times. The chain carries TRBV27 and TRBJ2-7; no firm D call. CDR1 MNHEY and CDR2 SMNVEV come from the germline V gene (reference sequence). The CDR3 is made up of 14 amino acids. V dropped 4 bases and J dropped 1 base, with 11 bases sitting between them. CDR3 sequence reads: CASSYQLRSYEQYF. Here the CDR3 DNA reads TGTGCCAGCAGTTACCAGTTAAGATCCTACGAGCAGTACTTC.

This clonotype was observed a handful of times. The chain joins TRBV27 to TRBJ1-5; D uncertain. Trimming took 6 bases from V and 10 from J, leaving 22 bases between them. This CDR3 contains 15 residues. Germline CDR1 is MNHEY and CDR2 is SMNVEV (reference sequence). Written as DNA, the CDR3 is TGTGCCAGCAGATTGGACGGAGGTAAACATCGACCCCAGCATTTT. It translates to CASRLDGGKHRPQHF.

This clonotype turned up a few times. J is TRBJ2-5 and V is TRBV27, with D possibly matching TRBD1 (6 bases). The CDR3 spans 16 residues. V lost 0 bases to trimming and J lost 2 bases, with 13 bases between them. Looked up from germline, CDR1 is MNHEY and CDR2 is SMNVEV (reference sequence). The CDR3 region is CASSLSIGDTQETQYF. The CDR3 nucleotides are TGTGCCAGCAGTTTATCGATCGGGGACACTCAAGAGACCCAGTACTTC.

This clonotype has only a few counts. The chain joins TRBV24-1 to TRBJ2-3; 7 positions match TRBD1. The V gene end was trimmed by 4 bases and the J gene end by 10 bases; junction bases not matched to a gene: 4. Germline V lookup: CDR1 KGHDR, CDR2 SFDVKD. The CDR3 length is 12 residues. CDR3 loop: CATSDAGQAQYF. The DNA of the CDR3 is TGTGCCACCAGTGACGCAGGACAGGCGCAGTATTTT.

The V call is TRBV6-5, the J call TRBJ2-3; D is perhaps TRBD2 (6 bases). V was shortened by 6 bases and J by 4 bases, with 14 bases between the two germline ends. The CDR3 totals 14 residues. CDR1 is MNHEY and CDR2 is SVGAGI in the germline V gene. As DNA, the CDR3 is TGTGCCAGCAGGGGCTGGGGAGGCGCAGATACGCAGTATTTT. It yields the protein CASRGWGGADTQYF.

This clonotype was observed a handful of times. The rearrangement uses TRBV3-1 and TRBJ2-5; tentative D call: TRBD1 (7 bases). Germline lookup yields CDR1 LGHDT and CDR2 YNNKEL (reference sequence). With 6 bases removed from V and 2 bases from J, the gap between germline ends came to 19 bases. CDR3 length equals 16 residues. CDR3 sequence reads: CASSSVGQGGQETQYF. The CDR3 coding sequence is TGTGCCAGCAGTTCCGTTGGGCAGGGGGGACAAGAGACCCAGTACTTC.

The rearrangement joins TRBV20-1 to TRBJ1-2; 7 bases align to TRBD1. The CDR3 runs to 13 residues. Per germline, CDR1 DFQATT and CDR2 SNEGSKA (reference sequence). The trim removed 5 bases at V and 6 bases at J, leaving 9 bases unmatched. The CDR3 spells CSARQGRNHGYTF. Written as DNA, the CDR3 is TGCAGTGCTCGACAGGGCAGAAACCATGGCTACACCTTC.

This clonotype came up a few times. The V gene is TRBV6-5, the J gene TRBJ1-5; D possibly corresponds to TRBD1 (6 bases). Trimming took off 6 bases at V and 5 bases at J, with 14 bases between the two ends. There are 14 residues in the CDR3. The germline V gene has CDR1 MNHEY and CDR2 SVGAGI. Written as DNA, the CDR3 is TGTGCCAGCAGCCAAGGGGGGGGAGATCAGCCCCAGCATTTT. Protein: CASSQGGGDQPQHF.

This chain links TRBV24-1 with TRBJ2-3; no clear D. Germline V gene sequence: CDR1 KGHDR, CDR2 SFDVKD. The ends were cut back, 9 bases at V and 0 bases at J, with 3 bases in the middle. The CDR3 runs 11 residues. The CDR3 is CATDSTDTQYF. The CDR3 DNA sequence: TGTGCCACCGACAGCACAGATACGCAGTATTTT.

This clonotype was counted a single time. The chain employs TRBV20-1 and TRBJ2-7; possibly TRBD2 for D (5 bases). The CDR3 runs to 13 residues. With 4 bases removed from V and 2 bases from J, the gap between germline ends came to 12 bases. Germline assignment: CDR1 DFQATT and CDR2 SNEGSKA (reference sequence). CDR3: CSAKPGSTYEQYF. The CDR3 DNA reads TGCAGTGCTAAGCCGGGATCCACCTACGAGCAGTACTTC.

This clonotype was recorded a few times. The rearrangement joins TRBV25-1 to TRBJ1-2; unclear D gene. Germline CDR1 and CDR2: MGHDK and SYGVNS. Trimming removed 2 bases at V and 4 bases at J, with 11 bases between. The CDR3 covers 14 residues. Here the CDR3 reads CASSENLDTYGYTF. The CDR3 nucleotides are TGTGCCAGCAGTGAAAACCTCGATACCTATGGCTACACCTTC.

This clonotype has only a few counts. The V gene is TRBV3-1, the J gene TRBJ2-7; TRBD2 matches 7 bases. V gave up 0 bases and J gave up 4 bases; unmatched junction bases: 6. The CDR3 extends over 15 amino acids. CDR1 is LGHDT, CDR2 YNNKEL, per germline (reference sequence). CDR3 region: CASSQEPSGAYEQYF. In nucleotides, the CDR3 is TGTGCCAGCAGCCAAGAACCCAGCGGGGCGTACGAGCAGTACTTC.